This TCR beta chain was profiled in a study of OX40 agonist ivuxolimab in advanced cancers. Using immunoSEQ multiplex PCR, the repertoire was profiled, and TCRdb retains in-frame clones only, with some absent. The data contain about 68,000 clones, around 93% of them singletons. Germline assignment: CDR1 SGHNT and CDR2 YYREEE (reference sequence). After removal of 5 bases from V and 4 bases from J, the junction contained 6 bases not matched to a gene. The CDR3 has 14 residues. The clonotype originates from an adult with an advanced solid tumor such as melanoma, head and neck, liver or kidney cancer. The V gene is TRBV5-4, the J gene TRBJ1-3; 7 bases match TRBD1. The sequencing here drew on CD4+ or CD8+ T cells sorted from blood, taken in a trial of the OX40 agonist ivuxolimab. The CDR3 spells CASSTTGWGNTIYF. The CDR3 bases are TGTGCCAGCAGTACGACAGGGTGGGGAAACACCATATATTTT. Full variable domain (rest looked up from reference TRBV5-4 and TRBJ1-3): ETGVTQSPTHLIKTRGQQVTLRCSSQSGHNTVSWYQQALGQGPQFIFQYYREEENGRGNFPPRFSGLQFPNYSSELNVNALELDDSALYLCASSTTGWGNTIYFGEGSWLTVV.